This is a list of T cell receptor beta chains from one sample in a study of T-cell reconstitution after alpha-beta-depleted transplantation in children. TCRdb called the PCR reads again in MiXCR, with one record for every CDR3 protein. The sample carries roughly 500,000 distinct CDR3 sequences, over 9.5% recorded once. The specimen was PBMCs, collected before TCRalphabeta/CD19-depleted stem cell transplant. All receptors derive from a child aged 2 to 10 with inherited bone marrow failure, due to receive a stem cell transplant. Each CDR3 is given with its conserved first and last residue. D genes are given only for firm matches. Clone size appears in some rows only: once, few, many, or a class for an expanded clone.

cdr3_length j_call d_call v_call clone_size cdr3_nt cdr3_aa
14 TRBJ1-2 NA TRBV7-9 many TGTGCCAGCAGCTACGAGGGGGGTAACTATGGCTACACCTTC CASSYEGGNYGYTF
16 TRBJ2-1 TRBD2 TRBV6-5 many TGTGCCAGCAGTTACTCGGCTAGCGGGAGTTTCGTTGAGCAGTTCTTC CASSYSASGSFVEQFF
13 TRBJ1-4 NA TRBV11-2 many TGTGCCAGCAGCTTTACCAATTATGAAAAACTGTTTTTT CASSFTNYEKLFF
15 TRBJ2-7 NA TRBV6-5 few TGTGCCAGCAGTTCCTCCCCATGGAGCTCCTACGAGCAGTACTTC CASSSSPWSSYEQYF
14 TRBJ1-1 NA TRBV10-3 NA TGTGCCATCAGTCACACAGGGCCTTACACTGAAGCTTTCTTT CAISHTGPYTEAFF
15 TRBJ2-1 TRBD2 TRBV7-9 many TGTGCCAGCAGCTGGTATAGCGGGATCTACAATGAGCAGTTCTTC CASSWYSGIYNEQFF
12 TRBJ2-7 NA TRBV19 few TGTGCCAGTGGAACCAACTCCTACGAGCAGTACTTC CASGTNSYEQYF
16 TRBJ2-1 TRBD2 TRBV7-9 NA TGTGCCAGCAGCTTCGGACTAGCGGGAATCTACAATGAGCAGTTCTTC CASSFGLAGIYNEQFF
14 TRBJ2-7 TRBD2 TRBV6-5 many TGTGCCAGCAGTTCACTAGCGGGAGGCGGCGAGCAGTACTTC CASSSLAGGGEQYF
15 TRBJ2-1 NA TRBV5-1 NA TGCGCCAGCAGCTTGATTGTCGGGGAGGAATCTGAGCAGTTCTTC CASSLIVGEESEQFF
15 TRBJ2-3 NA TRBV4-3 many TGCGCCAGCAGCCAAGGAGCTCCGGGAGTGGATACGCAGTATTTT CASSQGAPGVDTQYF
13 TRBJ2-1 NA TRBV6-1 few TGTGCCAGCGAGGGCGGGACGGACAATGAGCAGTTCTTC CASEGGTDNEQFF
17 TRBJ2-7 TRBD2 TRBV6-1 once TGTGCCAGCAGCCACCGAGGCCCCAGCGGGGCGCCCGACGAGCAGTACTTC CASSHRGPSGAPDEQYF
14 TRBJ1-1 TRBD1 TRBV5-1 NA TGCGCCAGCAGCACTGGACAGGGGGCCACTGAAGCTTTCTTT CASSTGQGATEAFF
13 TRBJ2-1 NA TRBV20-1 NA TGCAGTGCTAGAGATAGGAGCGGCAATGAGCAGTTCTTC CSARDRSGNEQFF
14 TRBJ2-7 NA TRBV12-3/TRBV12-4 few TGTGCCAGCAGCACCCAAGCCAGATCCTACGAGCAGTACTTC CASSTQARSYEQYF
16 TRBJ2-5 TRBD1 TRBV12-3/TRBV12-4 many TGTGCCAGCAGTTCTCTGGCAGGGGGCATATGGGAGACCCAGTACTTC CASSSLAGGIWETQYF
15 TRBJ2-2 TRBD2 TRBV7-8 many TGTGCCAGCAGCTTATGGGGCGGGAGCGCCGGGGAGCTGTTTTTT CASSLWGGSAGELFF
15 TRBJ2-2 TRBD2 TRBV12-3/TRBV12-4 few TGTGCCAGCAGTTCTCCGGGAGGGGGGGTCGGGGAGCTGTTTTTT CASSSPGGGVGELFF
13 TRBJ2-7 TRBD2 TRBV29-1 many TGCAGCGTCCCCGGGACTAGCGACTACGAGCAGTACTTC CSVPGTSDYEQYF
15 TRBJ2-4 NA TRBV20-1 many TGCAGTGCAAGGACGGATGCGTTCGACAAAAACATTCAGTACTTC CSARTDAFDKNIQYF
14 TRBJ1-1 NA TRBV27 few TGTGCCAGCGGATGGGGCGGGATGAACACTGAAGCTTTCTTT CASGWGGMNTEAFF
13 TRBJ2-1 NA TRBV24-1 many TGTGCCACCAGTGATCGGGACCACAATGAGCAGTTCTTC CATSDRDHNEQFF
13 TRBJ2-1 NA TRBV15 many TGTGCCACCAGCAGGAATTTTAACAATGAGCAGTTCTTC CATSRNFNNEQFF
15 TRBJ2-7 NA TRBV6-5 many TGTGCCAGCAGTTTCGCTTCCTGGGACGGGGTGGAGCAGTACTTC CASSFASWDGVEQYF
17 TRBJ2-2 TRBD2 TRBV20-1 few TGCTGTGCTGGGGGAGCGGGAGGGCCCGGGAACACCGGGGAGCTGTTTTTT CCAGGAGGPGNTGELFF
17 TRBJ2-2 NA TRBV3-1 NA TGTGCCAGCAGCCCTTTATTCGTAAAAACTTTCACCGGGGAGCTGTTTTTT CASSPLFVKTFTGELFF
19 TRBJ2-1 TRBD2 TRBV24-1 many TGTGCCACCAGTGATTGGGTACCGACTAGCGGACTCTCCTACAATGAGCAGTTCTTC CATSDWVPTSGLSYNEQFF
14 TRBJ2-1 NA TRBV20-1 many TGCAGTGCGCGGGGACTCCTTGAGGGTAATGAGCAGTTCTTC CSARGLLEGNEQFF
14 TRBJ2-5 NA TRBV15 many TGTGCCACCAGCAGACGAGGGTACCAAGAGACCCAGTACTTC CATSRRGYQETQYF
15 TRBJ1-1 TRBD1 TRBV7-9 once TGTGCCAGCAGCTTATCCCAGACAGGGCGAACTGAAGCTTTCTTT CASSLSQTGRTEAFF
13 TRBJ2-1 NA TRBV30 NA TGTGCCTGGACTCCGGGGGAGAGGAATGAGCAGTTCTTC CAWTPGERNEQFF
14 TRBJ2-1 TRBD2 TRBV7-2 NA TGTGCCAGCAGCTTAGCGCCGCTAGCGGGATGGCAATTCTTC CASSLAPLAGWQFF
14 TRBJ2-1 TRBD1 TRBV7-9 many TGTGCCACCTTTCAACAGGGGGCTAACAATGAGCAGTTCTTC CATFQQGANNEQFF
16 TRBJ2-3 NA TRBV24-1 NA TGTGCCACCAGTGGGGGCCTAGGAGAGTTCACAGATACGCAGTATTTT CATSGGLGEFTDTQYF
16 TRBJ2-6 NA TRBV30 NA TGTGCCTGGAAAGGACACCAGCCCTCTGGGGCCAACGTCCTGACTTTC CAWKGHQPSGANVLTF
15 TRBJ2-1 TRBD2 TRBV20-1 many TGCAGTGCTAGAGATCGAGCGGGAGGGCCCCATGAGCAGTCCTTC CSARDRAGGPHEQSF
17 TRBJ2-3 TRBD2 TRBV24-1 few TGTGCCACCAGTGACCTCGGACTAGCGGGAGACACAGATACGCAGTATTTT CATSDLGLAGDTDTQYF
19 TRBJ2-6 TRBD1 TRBV9 many TGTGCCAGCAGCGTAGACCCACGGACAGGGGGCGCCGGGGCCAACGTCCTGACTTTC CASSVDPRTGGAGANVLTF
14 TRBJ2-5 TRBD2 TRBV10-2 many TGCGCCAGCGGCCTAGCGGGGCCGTGGGAGACCCAGTACTTC CASGLAGPWETQYF
17 TRBJ1-3 TRBD1 TRBV7-6 NA TGTGCCAGCAGCTTGCGGACAGGGGATGACTCTGGAAACACCATATATTTT CASSLRTGDDSGNTIYF
16 TRBJ2-7 TRBD2 TRBV4-3 many TGCGCCAGCAGCCACGGGACTAGCGCGAGCTCCTACGAGCAGTACTTC CASSHGTSASSYEQYF
11 TRBJ2-1 NA TRBV6-5 many TGTGCCAGCAGTTACTCAGATGAGCAGTTCTTC CASSYSDEQFF